What follows are 17 T cell receptor beta chains derived from one specimen sequenced in a study of human T cells and chemical hapten exposure. Time point in this sample: patch test 1, 2 weeks after DPC sensitization. Documented treatment: therapeutic diphenylcyclopropenone sensitization with weekly scalp DPC. TCRdb reprocessed the RACE reads with MiXCR, giving one entry per CDR3 protein. The sample lists around 150,000 distinct CDR3 sequences; about 14% were seen once. Sequencing was performed on whole blood, taken in connection with sensitization to the hapten diphenylcyclopropenone (DPC). These receptors were obtained from a woman aged 25 to 39 with alopecia areata. Some clones in this sample may be carry-over from other donors' samples.

This sequence joins TRBV19 and TRBJ1-2; 10 bases line up with TRBD1. With V trimmed by 7 bases and J by 3 bases, 11 bases remained unmatched. Per the germline V gene, CDR1 is LNHDA and CDR2 is SQIVND (reference sequence). The CDR3 spans 16 residues. The CDR3 DNA is TGTGCCAGTAATACCGGGACAGGGGCACCCCACTATGGCTACACCTTC. Protein sequence: CASNTGTGAPHYGYTF. The variable domain in full, with the rest retrieved from reference TRBV19 and TRBJ1-2, is DGGITQSPKYLFRKEGQNVTLSCEQNLNHDAMYWYRQDPGQGLRLIYYSQIVNDFQKGDIAEGYSVSREKKESFPLTVTSAQKNPTAFYLCASNTGTGAPHYGYTFGSGTRLTVV.

This clonotype was counted ten times or more. The rearrangement joins TRBV5-1 to TRBJ2-3; weak D call: TRBD2 (6 bases). Trimming removed 6 bases at V and 2 bases at J, with 16 bases between. This CDR3 is 15 amino acids long. Looked up from germline, CDR1 is SGHRS and CDR2 is YFSETQ. The CDR3 loop is CASKVGSSTTDTQYF. The DNA of the CDR3 is TGCGCCAGCAAGGTCGGGAGTTCCACCACAGATACGCAGTATTTT.

This clonotype has a count of ten or more. The gene calls are TRBV25-1 and TRBJ1-5, with TRBD1 matching 8 bases. The CDR3 runs 13 residues. CDR1 and CDR2 from the germline V gene are MGHDK and SYGVNS. With V trimmed by 6 bases and J by 7 bases, 5 bases remained unmatched. In nucleotides, the CDR3 is TGTGCCAGCAGCGGGCAGGGGGCACAGCCCCAGCATTTT. Translating gives CASSGQGAQPQHF.

This clonotype turned up a few times. V and J are TRBV5-1 and TRBJ2-6, with D uncertain. The CDR3 extends over 15 amino acids. Germline assignment: CDR1 SGHRS and CDR2 YFSETQ. V gave up 0 bases and J gave up 0 bases, with 4 bases separating them. For the CDR3, the DNA is TGCGCCAGCAGCTTGGGGGACTCTGGGGCCAACGTCCTGACTTTC. Protein product: CASSLGDSGANVLTF.

In its sample, this clonotype was seen a few times. The chain links TRBV28 to TRBJ1-1; D unclear. Per germline, CDR1 MDHEN and CDR2 SYDVKM. This CDR3 spans 11 amino acids. The germline V and J ends were trimmed by 5 bases and 7 bases, with 8 bases remaining between them. The CDR3 coding sequence is TGTGCCAGCAGTCTGATGGGTGAAGCTTTCTTT. As protein: CASSLMGEAFF.

This clonotype was recorded many times. The J gene is TRBJ1-1, the V gene TRBV4-1, with a weak D call TRBD1 (5 bases). The germline V and J ends were trimmed by 2 bases and 0 bases, with 13 bases remaining between them. Germline V gives CDR1 MGHRA, CDR2 YSYEKL. This CDR3 contains 16 residues. DNA of the CDR3: TGCGCCAGCAGCCAAATCGGGGCCTCCATGAACACTGAAGCTTTCTTT. Translation gives CASSQIGASMNTEAFF.

This clonotype was seen more than once but under ten times. The V call is TRBV29-1, the J call TRBJ1-1; D is perhaps TRBD1 (6 bases). Deletions cut 3 bases from V and 1 base from J, with 12 bases between. CDR3 length: 14 amino acids. CDR1 and CDR2 (germline): SQVTM, ANQGSEA. CDR3 DNA: TGCAGCGTTGAGTATGACAGGAGGAACACTGAAGCTTTCTTT. Translated: CSVEYDRRNTEAFF. Looking up the rest from reference TRBV29-1 and TRBJ1-1 gives the full variable domain: SAVISQKPSRDICQRGTSLTIQCQVDSQVTMMFWYRQQPGQSLTLIATANQGSEATYESGFVIDKFPISRPNLTFSTLTVSNMSPEDSSIYLCSVEYDRRNTEAFFGQGTRLTVV.

CDR3 loop: CASSPPGKYQETQYF. The DNA of the CDR3 is TGTGCCAGCTCACCACCAGGGAAGTACCAAGAGACCCAGTACTTC. The rearrangement links TRBV18 to TRBJ2-5, with D hard to call. The CDR3 loop spans 15 amino acids. The V end lost 0 bases, the J end lost 0 bases, and 8 bases lay between the germline ends. The germline gives CDR1 KGHSH, CDR2 LQKENI. The full variable domain, completed using reference TRBV18 and TRBJ2-5, is NAGVMQNPRHLVRRRGQEARLRCSPMKGHSHVYWYRQLPEEGLKFMVYLQKENIIDESGMPKERFSAEFPKEGPSILRIQQVVRGDSAAYFCASSPPGKYQETQYFGPGTRLLVL.

Concerning this clonotype: Sequence at one end of the junction differs from germline and may be a read error. The chain combines TRBV7-9 with TRBJ2-1; TRBD2 matches 10 bases. CDR1 and CDR2 from the germline V gene are SEHNR and FQNEAQ (reference sequence). The CDR3 contains 14 residues. The CDR3 spells CASSLAGDRNEQFF. The CDR3 DNA reads TGTGCCAGCAGCCTAGCGGGAGATAGAAATGAGCAGTTCTTC.

This clonotype has a count of ten or more. The rearrangement links TRBV2 to TRBJ2-7, with unresolved D. V lost 1 base and J lost 7, with 20 bases in between. The CDR3 loop spans 16 amino acids. Per germline, CDR1 SNHLY and CDR2 FYNNEI. DNA of the CDR3: TGTGCCAGCAGTGAAGATGGGATAAGACTCAGGCTGGAGCAGTACTTC. This translates into CASSEDGIRLRLEQYF. The full variable domain, its missing parts supplied by reference TRBV2 and TRBJ2-7, is EPEVTQTPSHQVTQMGQEVILRCVPISNHLYFYWYRQILGQKVEFLVSFYNNEISEKSEIFDDQFSVERPDGSNFTLKIRSTKLEDSAMYFCASSEDGIRLRLEQYFGPGTRLTVT.

The CDR3 DNA reads as TGTGCCAGCGGGGATAGCGGGAGACGAGTTTACAATGAGCAGTTCTTC. Translating gives CASGDSGRRVYNEQFF. V usage is TRBV5-6 and J usage is TRBJ2-1; 9 nucleotides match TRBD2. Trimming removed 7 bases from V and 4 bases from J; junction bases left unmatched: 12. The CDR3 covers 16 residues. The germline V gene encodes CDR1 SGHDT and CDR2 YYEEEE.

This clonotype was seen a handful of times. The DNA of the CDR3 is TGTGCCAGCAGCCAATCCAGGGGTAATGAAAAACTGTTTTTT. Amino acids: CASSQSRGNEKLFF. The gene calls are TRBV7-6 and TRBJ1-4, with D possibly TRBD1 on 6 matching bases. The CDR3 runs 14 residues. Germline CDR1 reads SGHVS; CDR2 reads FNYEAQ. V lost 5 bases and J lost 4, with 11 bases in between.

This sequence joins TRBV18 and TRBJ2-5; 10 bases agree with TRBD2. This CDR3 region has 15 residues. CDR1 and CDR2 from the germline V gene are KGHSH and LQKENI. J gave up 5 bases and V 5 bases, and 8 bases lay outside the gene matches. The CDR3 DNA reads TGTGCCAGCTCATTCCTAGCGGGAGTTCAGGAGACCCAGTACTTC. Its protein product is CASSFLAGVQETQYF.

The table lists this clonotype with many counts. This chain uses TRBV28 with TRBJ1-2; no clear D gene. V was shortened by 8 bases and J by 6 bases, with 4 bases between the two germline ends. CDR1 and CDR2 from the germline V gene are MDHEN and SYDVKM. CDR3 length: 9 residues. The CDR3 DNA is TGTGCCAGCGGGAATGGCTACACCTTC. Its translation: CASGNGYTF.

Here the CDR3 DNA reads TGTGCCAGCACCCTAGTCGCAGTCTCTGGAAACACCATATATTTT. It is translated as CASTLVAVSGNTIYF. The chain uses TRBV7-2 and TRBJ1-3, with D hard to call. Trimming stripped 7 bases from V and 0 bases from J, with 13 bases between. Per germline, CDR1 SGHTA and CDR2 FQGNSA. The CDR3 runs to 15 residues. The complete variable domain, with remaining parts taken from reference TRBV7-2 and TRBJ1-3, reads GAGVSQSPSNKVTEKGKDVELRCDPISGHTALYWYRQSLGQGLEFLIYFQGNSAPDKSGLPSDRFSAERTGGSVSTLTIQRTQQEDSAVYLCASTLVAVSGNTIYFGEGSWLTVV.

The chain has TRBV7-2 and TRBJ1-1, with TRBD1 as a possible D gene (6 bases). Trimming shortened V by 6 bases and J by 5 bases, and 16 bases separated the two germline ends. The length of the CDR3 is 14 residues. Germline V gives CDR1 SGHTA, CDR2 FQGNSA. CDR3 coding DNA: TGTGCCAGCAGGGCCGCCTCCAGGGGAACTGAAGCTTTCTTT. Its translation: CASRAASRGTEAFF.

This clonotype was counted between two and nine times. The V call is TRBV19, the J call TRBJ1-5; TRBD1 matches at 7 bases. With 3 bases clipped from V and 4 bases from J, the junction kept 9 bases outside the gene matches. CDR1 and CDR2 from the germline V gene are LNHDA and SQIVND (reference sequence). This CDR3 is built from 16 residues. The CDR3 nucleotides read TGTGCCAGTAGTATCCGACGCAGGGGGAGAAATCAGCCCCAGCATTTT. Translated: CASSIRRRGRNQPQHF.